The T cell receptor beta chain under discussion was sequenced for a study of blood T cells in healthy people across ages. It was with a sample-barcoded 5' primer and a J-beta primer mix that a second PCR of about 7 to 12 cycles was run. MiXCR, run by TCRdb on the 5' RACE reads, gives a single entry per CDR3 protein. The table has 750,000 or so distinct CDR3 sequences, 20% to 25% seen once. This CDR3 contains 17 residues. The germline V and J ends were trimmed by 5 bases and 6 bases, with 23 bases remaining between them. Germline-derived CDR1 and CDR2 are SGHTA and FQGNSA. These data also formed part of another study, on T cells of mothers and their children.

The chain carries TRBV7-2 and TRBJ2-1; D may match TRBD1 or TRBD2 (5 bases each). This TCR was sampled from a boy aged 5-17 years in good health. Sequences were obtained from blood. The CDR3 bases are TGTGCCAGCAGCCCCCGTCGGGGCGACCGAAGGGGCAATGAGCAGTTCTTC. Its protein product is CASSPRRGDRRGNEQFF.